This note documents a single T cell receptor beta chain sequence. Its antigen is unidentified. This CDR3 has 14 amino acids. CDR1 and CDR2 from the germline V gene are PRHDT and FYEKMQ (reference sequence). Naive CD8+ T cells showed a CD45RO-CCR7+CD27+CD95- phenotype. These data originate in a study of CXCR3-negative and CXCR3-positive naive CD8 T cells. Findings of the study overall: Fresh PBMCs were used in most assays, and CXCR3 expression partially decreased after cryopreservation. Memory CD8+ cells showed much lower diversity, while both naive subsets were comparably high.

With UMI labels, 5' RACE was used to prepare the TRB cDNA libraries. One entry per CDR3 protein, without DNA, is what TCRdb gives after re-calling the 5' RACE reads. This table holds 150,000 or so distinct CDR3 sequences. J is TRBJ1-5 and V is TRBV13. The source is a human donor in good health. Some clones in this sample may be carry-over from other donors' samples. The sequencing sample was made of naive CXCR3- CD8+ T cells from blood. The subset denotes: CD45RO-CCR7+CD27+CD95- naive CD8+ T cells lacking CXCR3 (TNR3-). This CDR3 reads CASSRGGPNQPQHF.